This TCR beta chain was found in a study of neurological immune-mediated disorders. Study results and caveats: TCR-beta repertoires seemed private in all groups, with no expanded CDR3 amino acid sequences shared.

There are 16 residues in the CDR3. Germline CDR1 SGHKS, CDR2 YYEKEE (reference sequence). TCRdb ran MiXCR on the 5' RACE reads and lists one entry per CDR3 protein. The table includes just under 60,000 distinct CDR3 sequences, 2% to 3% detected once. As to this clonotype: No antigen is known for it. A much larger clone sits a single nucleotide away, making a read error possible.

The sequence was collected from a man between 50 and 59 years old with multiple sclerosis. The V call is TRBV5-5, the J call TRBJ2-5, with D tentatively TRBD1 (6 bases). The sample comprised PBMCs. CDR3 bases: TGTGCCAGCAGCTTGAACATCGGGACATCCCAAGAGAACCAGTACTTC. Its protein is CASSLNIGTSQENQYF.